Here is one T cell receptor (beta chain) with its context. Its antigen is currently not known. No qualities accompany the bases; no much larger clone lies one base away. This record comes from a study of cytomegalovirus exposure and HLA in healthy donors (dated by TCRdb to about 2017). In terms of the full investigation: An earlier analysis of some 600 of the donors reported 276 Gb of sequence data and about 120 million unique TCR beta sequences obtained from approximately 180 million T cells. Approximately 310 gigabases of sequencing data and approximately 92 million unique TCR sequences made up an early release that covered nearly 650 HLA-typed donors. Of the 398 genotyped donors, over 65% fell in the genetic ancestry cluster associated with self-reported Caucasian donors. The study was designed to test whether signatures of past pathogen exposure could be identified by cataloging public T cell receptors. The T cell repertoires of some 700 subjects were profiled by immunosequencing and related to cytomegalovirus serostatus. In addition to the first cohort of 666 subjects, a separate validation cohort of approximately 110 different subjects was used. High-throughput TCR immunosequencing, statistical association of individual TCRs with disease status, and machine learning were combined to predict cytomegalovirus infection status. To study patterns of TCR occurrence, a later analysis re-analyzed previously published TCR beta repertoires from hundreds of donors and added high-resolution HLA genotyping. The later analysis used no new phenotypic data to find candidate immune exposures, relying instead on TCR beta sequences and their occurrence across donors. In an earlier analysis of several hundred of the donors, high-throughput TCR beta sequencing was used to judge whether each TCR beta V gene segment behaved as functional or pseudogenic. Donor age, sex, ethnicity and CMV serostatus were collected together with the repertoire data. A later genetic analysis used genome-wide SNP genotypes for about 65% of the 666 donors, treating that subset as a discovery cohort. Every repertoire in the discovery cohort had been generated on one and the same sequencing platform. HLA typing covered class I and class II loci at four-digit resolution. The number of donors typed differed by locus, with 629-630 for A, B, C, DRB1 and DQB1, more than 500 for DQA1, under 610 for DPA1, and under 490 for DPB1. Roughly 5 DR-DQ haplotypes were handled as single units for association and clustering, since linkage in the cohort was strong. Among 350 to 400 genotyped donors of the cohort, an average of around 240,000 unique TCR beta nucleotide sequences were sequenced per donor, about a sixth of them non-productive. General study outcomes and caveats: Some IMGT-functional V segments, including TRBV6-2 and TRBV6-3, could not be told apart with the 87-base-pair reads, so those segments were excluded. A later analysis associated about 16,000 TCR beta sequences with specific HLA alleles at a false discovery rate of 0.05. Most TCR sequences were observed very rarely across donors, whereas some public TCRs were present in many individuals. Because HLA typing was unavailable for some donors at each locus, only the typed subset was used in association tests. A total of around 150 TCR beta chains were listed by the study as associated with cytomegalovirus. Compared with equally common non-associated chains, HLA-associated TCR beta chains in a later analysis were more clonally expanded and had lower generation probabilities. When HLA alleles, especially DR and DQ, strongly co-occurred, attributing TCR associations to individual alleles was difficult. Because counts were too low, about 18 rarely observed V segments, including chromosome 9 orphons, were left out of the earlier analysis of some 640 of the donors. The classifier was reported to diagnose cytomegalovirus status with high specificity and sensitivity in both the original cohort and the validation cohort. Presence/absence analyses assumed roughly uniform sequencing depth across donors, an assumption that may not hold. The authors suggested that the approach could potentially be extended to other disease states and immunological phenotypes. An association between a missense DCLRE1C variant and V-gene and J-gene trimming of TCR beta chains was found in a later genetic analysis and replicated in an independent cohort. According to a later analysis, parvovirus B19, influenza, CMV and Epstein-Barr virus appeared linked to several top co-occurrence clusters. According to a later analysis, TCR association rates differed among HLA loci, with DRB1 alleles showing the most associated TCRs and HLA-C alleles showing the fewest. An earlier analysis of approximately 540 of the donors showed that most TCR beta V segments appeared in productive rearrangements either about 87% or about 30% of the time, which broadly matched IMGT annotations. Linkage disequilibrium might explain the correlated functional status among segregating V segments, but an unknown experimental factor could not be ruled out. Three of the identified cytomegalovirus-associated TCR beta chains were confirmed in vitro to be specific for cytomegalovirus antigens. The only immune exposure information available for the cohort was CMV serostatus. A later genetic analysis reported fewer N-insertions in productive TCRs among donors in an Asian-associated ancestry cluster than the approximately 670-donor mean. A further reported finding was that TCR beta sequences accurately predicted the HLA-A and HLA-B alleles for most subjects in the first cohort. The sequencing pipeline was judged likely to have produced a cluster of highly shared sequence variants as a technical artifact. This cohort had only TCR beta chains sequenced, and the lack of alpha or paired-chain data limited which features could be detected. In a later analysis, most CMV-associated TCR beta chains were found to appear HLA-restricted, with HLA associations seemingly driven largely by CMV exposure.

The cohort consisted of 600 to 750 healthy bone marrow donors. All cohort members were sampled while nominally healthy, although unrecorded immune exposures were likely present. The donor tested CMV seropositive, placing the donor among the roughly 300 seropositive members of the cohort. Every donor gave a peripheral blood sample, and the peripheral blood mononuclear cells from that sample were used for TCR beta sequencing. Genomic DNA was extracted from the blood cell samples with the Qiagen DNeasy Blood Extraction Kit. CDR1 SGDLS and CDR2 YYNGEE were looked up in the germline V gene. V is cut by 0 bases and J by 2 bases, and the space between the germline ends is 5 bases. There are 13 amino acids in the CDR3, from cysteine to phenylalanine inclusive. Only CDR3 DNA remains: 39 bases, in frame from the first base. Libraries were made using the immunoSEQ multiplex PCR assay. For the multiplex PCR, a mixture combining 60 forward primers for TCR Vbeta segments and 13 reverse primers for TCR Jbeta segments was used. The CDR3 region of rearranged TCR beta genes was amplified from genomic DNA by a multiplex PCR assay. The Illumina HiSeq System was used to sequence the amplified TCR beta libraries as 87-base-pair reads. As for the original processing: In a later analysis, roughly 80 million unique TCR beta chains were counted across the 500 to 850 repertoires, and approximately 11 million of these chains were shared by at least two donors. Raw reads were error-corrected and collapsed into unique sequences by a nearest-neighbor algorithm in which closely related sequences were merged to remove PCR and sequencing errors. Alignment of CDR3 sequences to IMGT reference sequences was used to assign V, D and J gene segments. For a sequence to be retained, a match of at least six nucleotides was required to both a V gene segment and a J gene segment. Rearrangements were classified as productive when the CDR3 lacked stop codons and remained in frame with V and J, and all other rearrangements were classified as non-productive. CDR3 was defined by IMGT convention, running from the second conserved V-encoded cysteine to the conserved J-encoded phenylalanine. The earlier analysis of some 580 of the donors excluded any sequence lacking an unambiguous match to a single V gene segment. An earlier analysis of just under 600 of the donors called V segments functional above 56.7% productive rearrangements and segregating when the between-donor standard deviation exceeded 5%. A statistical classification framework was built to diagnose cytomegalovirus status from the catalog of TCR beta chain sequences. In a later analysis, V and J genes were assigned by comparing TCR nucleotide sequences against IMGT/GENE-DB human TR gene sequences. In a later analysis, CDR3 sequences and most-parsimonious VDJ recombination scenarios were assigned using the TCRdist pipeline. In a later analysis, every TCR beta chain was defined by the combination of its CDR3 amino acid sequence and its V-gene family, and reads without a unique V-gene family were dropped. As a way to deal with suspected cross-contamination and a sequencing artifact, a later analysis dropped 450 to 600 nucleotide sequences that were highly shared and had low generation probability. In a later analysis, a clonal expansion index for each public chain was calculated from normalized within-repertoire ranks of inferred template counts. Generation probabilities in a later analysis came from a VDJ recombination model fitted to out-of-frame rearrangements, and those results were checked against IGoR. In a later analysis, hypergeometric tests were used to score TCR-TCR, TCR-HLA and TCR-CMV co-occurrence, with a repertoire-size bias correction applied to TCR pairs. To estimate false discovery rates, a later analysis permuted the HLA or CMV assignments 20 times. In a later analysis, co-occurring TCRs were grouped using DBSCAN, and TCRdist sequence similarity was added for clustering within HLA-allele-positive subsets. Repertoires with fewer than 30,000 or more than 120,000 public chains were left out of co-occurrence clustering, as were a few repertoires with anomalous nucleotide sharing. The clones in this table, taken by TCRdb from immuneACCESS, are in-frame only. Not every clone is retained; where verified, under half of the shortfall comes from an unresolved V gene, and the cause of the rest is unknown. V and J calls plus clone size are reproduced from that table; the DNA served to infer D and trimming. The sample table records 150,000 or so clones; about 83% of these occur just once. The top ten clonotypes cover about 13% of the sample.

The sequence came from a man between 40 and 49 years old in good health and CMV-seropositive. The chain is assembled from TRBV9 and TRBJ1-1; there is no confident call for the D gene. The sequencing input was PBMCs. The CDR3 corresponds to CASSVELNTEAFF. The nucleotide sequence reads TGTGCCAGCAGCGTAGAGCTCAACACTGAAGCTTTCTTT.